This entry lists 30 T cell receptor beta chains sequenced from one sample in a study of CD8 T cells in ankylosing spondylitis. The study's findings and limits: Characteristic, it appeared, of ankylosing spondylitis blood was a TCR beta motif of roughly 8 highly homologous variants.

Their antigens remain unidentified. In TCRdb, the 5' RACE reads were re-called with MiXCR into one record per CDR3 protein. Here the sample spans 700,000 to 850,000 distinct CDR3 sequences, about 12% being singletons. The sequencing input was blood, either unsorted or a sorted T cell fraction (not recorded which). All receptors derive from a male donor with ankylosing spondylitis.

This clonotype was observed a handful of times. The V gene is TRBV20-1, the J gene TRBJ2-1; D is perhaps TRBD2 (5 bases). CDR1 DFQATT and CDR2 SNEGSKA come from the germline V gene (reference sequence). This CDR3 comprises 15 residues. V shed 1 base and J shed 7 bases, with 17 bases lying between them. As DNA, the CDR3 is TGCAGTGCTAGAGCGGTCTATCCTCGAGGGAATGAGCAGTTCTTC. Translating it yields CSARAVYPRGNEQFF.

The genes are TRBV12-3 or TRBV12-4 and TRBJ1-4; 10 bases align to TRBD1. After removal of 4 bases from V and 6 bases from J, the junction contained 5 bases not matched to a gene. The CDR3 is made up of 15 amino acids. For the CDR3, the DNA is TGTGCCAGCAGTTCGTACGGGACAGGGGATGAAAAACTGTTTTTT. It encodes CASSSYGTGDEKLFF.

The table lists this clonotype with a few counts. The J gene is TRBJ1-5, the V gene TRBV20-1; 7 bases are shared with TRBD1. V gave up 3 bases and J gave up 9 bases; unmatched junction bases: 11. CDR1 and CDR2 from the germline V gene are DFQATT and SNEGSKA (reference sequence). This CDR3 contains 14 residues. In DNA form, the CDR3 reads TGCAGTGCTAGGGCAGGACAGGCGGTTTGGCCCCAGCATTTT. Protein: CSARAGQAVWPQHF.

This clonotype has a handful of counts. This rearrangement joins TRBV20-1 to TRBJ2-3, with D unclear. V lost 6 bases and J lost 5, with 9 bases in between. Germline V CDR1 and CDR2: DFQATT, SNEGSKA (reference sequence). This CDR3 region has 11 residues. The CDR3 DNA sequence: TGCAGTGCCACCTTCGGAGATACGCAGTATTTT. This codes for CSATFGDTQYF.

The CDR3 DNA reads as TGCAGTGCTAGAGATCTGGGGGCTCAAGAGACCCAGTACTTC. It yields the protein CSARDLGAQETQYF. This chain uses TRBV20-1 with TRBJ2-5; TRBD1 might be the D (6 bases). This CDR3 contains 14 residues. The V gene lost 0 bases and the J gene lost 2 bases, with 10 bases spanning the gap. CDR1 is DFQATT, CDR2 SNEGSKA, per germline (reference sequence).

The sample holds a few counts of this clonotype. J is TRBJ2-7 and V is TRBV5-1; D is unclear. V dropped 7 bases and J dropped 0 bases, with 11 bases sitting between them. CDR3 size: 13 residues. Germline CDR1 and CDR2: SGHRS and YFSETQ. CDR3 amino acids: CASRLTLSYEQYF. The CDR3 coding sequence is TGCGCCAGCCGCCTTACGCTCTCCTACGAGCAGTACTTC.

The J gene is TRBJ1-5, the V gene TRBV20-1, with D perhaps TRBD1 (5 bases). The CDR3 is 15 amino acids. The germline CDR1 and CDR2 sequences are DFQATT and SNEGSKA (reference sequence). V was shortened by 3 bases and J by 6 bases, with 18 bases between the two germline ends. The CDR3: CSASAQGGLGQPQHF. For the CDR3, the DNA is TGCAGTGCTAGTGCCCAGGGCGGTTTAGGTCAGCCCCAGCATTTT.

The chain carries TRBV20-1 and TRBJ2-7, with 8 bases that match TRBD1. This CDR3 has 16 amino acids. Germline assignment: CDR1 DFQATT and CDR2 SNEGSKA (reference sequence). V was clipped by 4 bases and J by 6 bases; unmatched bases: 17. CDR3 residues: CSAMLRGQGEFGEQYV. In nucleotides, the CDR3 is TGCAGTGCTATGCTACGAGGACAGGGAGAGTTTGGCGAGCAGTACGTC.

The CDR3 is CASSQDIVAGDRYF. The CDR3 DNA sequence: TGCGCCAGCAGCCAAGATATAGTGGCAGGGGATCGGTACTTC. The rearrangement uses TRBV4-3 and TRBJ2-5, with D perhaps matching TRBD1 (6 bases). This CDR3 spans 14 amino acids. V lost 0 bases, J lost 13 bases, and 18 bases lay in between. CDR1 LGHNA and CDR2 YSLEER come from the germline V gene.

In its sample, this clonotype was seen a few times. CDR3 loop: CASSLTQYQETQYF. CDR3 bases: TGTGCCAGCAGCTTAACGCAGTACCAAGAGACCCAGTACTTC. The rearrangement uses TRBV7-9 and TRBJ2-5; D is uncertain. V shed 2 bases and J shed 0 bases, with 7 bases lying between them. Looked up from germline, CDR1 is SEHNR and CDR2 is FQNEAQ (reference sequence). CDR3 length: 14 residues.

There are a few counts of this clonotype. The genes are TRBV4-2 and TRBJ2-7; 8 bases match TRBD2. This CDR3 comprises 16 residues. After removal of 4 bases from V and 5 bases from J, the junction contained 13 bases not matched to a gene. Germline V gene data show CDR1 as LGHNA and CDR2 as YNFKEQ. CDR3 bases: TGTGCCAGCAGCCGGGGGGGTAGCGGGGCCCCCCACGAGCAGTACTTC. It yields the protein CASSRGGSGAPHEQYF.

CDR3 sequence (DNA): TGCGCCAGCAGCCAAGTCCTAGTGTCATACAATGAGCAGTTCTTC. Protein: CASSQVLVSYNEQFF. This sequence joins TRBV4-1 and TRBJ2-1, with D hard to call. The V gene's germline CDR1 is MGHRA and CDR2 YSYEKL. Trimming removed 1 base at V and 4 bases at J, with 11 bases between. CDR3 length equals 15 residues.

This clonotype was seen only a few times. The chain combines TRBV5-1 with TRBJ1-2, with 8 positions matching TRBD1. The CDR3 has 18 residues. J gave up 3 bases and V 4 bases, and 17 bases lay outside the gene matches. CDR1 SGHRS and CDR2 YFSETQ come from the germline V gene. CDR3 region: CASSRIADRVRSDYGYTF. DNA of the CDR3: TGCGCCAGCAGCCGAATCGCGGACAGGGTCAGATCGGACTATGGCTACACCTTC.

This clonotype was seen a few times. This chain connects TRBV5-1 to TRBJ2-3; no clear D. The V and J ends lost 4 bases and 1 base respectively, with 16 bases between them. The length of the CDR3 is 16 residues. Germline V gene lookup returns CDR1 SGHRS and CDR2 YFSETQ. Here the CDR3 reads CASSRDTLTRTDTQYF. The CDR3 DNA reads TGCGCCAGCAGCCGAGACACCTTAACCCGCACAGATACGCAGTATTTT.

The gene calls are TRBV4-2 and TRBJ2-3; tentative D call: TRBD2 (5 bases). Trimming stripped 0 bases from V and 4 bases from J, with 20 bases between. The germline V gene has CDR1 LGHNA and CDR2 YNFKEQ. The CDR3 is made up of 18 amino acids. The CDR3 DNA is TGTGCCAGCAGCCAAGAATTAATCAAGGGCGGGCGGGCAGATACGCAGTATTTT. This sequence encodes CASSQELIKGGRADTQYF.

This clonotype has just a few counts. CDR3 sequence (DNA): TGCAGCGTTGGGGGGGTGCTTCAAGAGACCCAGTACTTC. Protein product: CSVGGVLQETQYF. The chain combines TRBV29-1 with TRBJ2-5, with D possibly matching TRBD2 (6 bases). The CDR3 loop spans 13 amino acids. Between the trimmed V and J ends, which lost 4 bases and 2 bases, there was a span of 11 bases. The germline CDR1 and CDR2 sequences are SQVTM and ANQGSEA.

The chain links TRBV28 to TRBJ1-3; D uncertain. Trimming took off 5 bases at V and 1 base at J, with 15 bases between the two ends. Germline V gives CDR1 MDHEN, CDR2 SYDVKM. The CDR3 loop spans 16 amino acids. The CDR3, as DNA: TGTGCCAGCAGTCACCCGGTAAAACCATCTGGAAACACCATATATTTT. It is translated as CASSHPVKPSGNTIYF.

This clonotype was seen only a few times. Its ends do not fully match the called genes, so a read error is possible. The chain employs TRBV3-1 and TRBJ2-1, with D perhaps matching TRBD1 or TRBD2 (5 bases each). The CDR3 loop spans 12 amino acids. Looked up from germline, CDR1 is LGHDT and CDR2 is YNNKEL (reference sequence). The CDR3 DNA reads TGTGCCAGCAGCCACCTGGGGGACCGCACCCTCTTC. Its translation: CASSHLGDRTLF.

This sequence joins TRBV20-1 and TRBJ1-2; D unclear. The CDR3 runs 13 residues. Trimming shortened V by 4 bases and J by 0 bases, and 9 bases separated the two germline ends. Germline V CDR1 and CDR2: DFQATT, SNEGSKA (reference sequence). CDR3 amino acids: CSAIDTSNYGYTF. The DNA for the CDR3 is TGCAGTGCTATCGATACTTCTAACTATGGCTACACCTTC.

The sample holds many counts of this clonotype. Here the CDR3 DNA reads TGTGCCAGCAGTTTCGGGGACATCGATTTACATTTT. It encodes CASSFGDIDLHF. The rearrangement uses TRBV12-3 or TRBV12-4 and TRBJ1-5; a possible D gene is TRBD1 (6 bases). The CDR3 extends over 12 amino acids. V was pared by 3 bases and J by 16 bases, with 16 bases between.

CDR3 DNA: TGCGCCAGCACCTCTATGGGGGGGCTCACCGGGGAGCTGTTTTTT. Translation gives CASTSMGGLTGELFF. The rearrangement uses TRBV4-1 and TRBJ2-2, with a tentative D call TRBD2 (7 bases). The germline V gene encodes CDR1 MGHRA and CDR2 YSYEKL. Trimming cost V 7 bases and J 4 bases, with 16 bases left between them. The CDR3 is made up of 15 amino acids.

J is TRBJ2-1 and V is TRBV20-1, with a tentative D call TRBD2 (6 bases). The CDR3 covers 13 residues. Deletions cut 3 bases from V and 2 bases from J, with 8 bases between. Per germline, CDR1 DFQATT and CDR2 SNEGSKA (reference sequence). CDR3 residues: CSASPGAYNEQFF. The DNA of the CDR3 is TGCAGTGCTAGCCCGGGGGCCTACAATGAGCAGTTCTTC.

The chain combines TRBV15 with TRBJ2-3; no clear D. The CDR3 loop spans 16 amino acids. Germline V gene lookup returns CDR1 LNHNV and CDR2 YYDKDF (reference sequence). V gave up 0 bases and J gave up 1 base, with 11 bases separating them. The CDR3 DNA follows: TGTGCCACCAGCAGAGATTCCCGTTTGGGCACAGATACGCAGTATTTT. This gives the protein CATSRDSRLGTDTQYF.

There are many counts of this clonotype. The chain is built from TRBV28 and TRBJ2-7; the D gene is possibly TRBD1 (6 bases). Germline loops: CDR1 MDHEN, CDR2 SYDVKM. The V end lost 6 bases, the J end lost 2 bases, and 17 bases lay between the germline ends. This CDR3 comprises 15 residues. The CDR3 is CASRNGQRSTYEQYF. CDR3 DNA: TGTGCCAGCAGAAACGGACAGAGGTCTACCTACGAGCAGTACTTC.

V usage is TRBV7-2 and J usage is TRBJ1-2; D might be TRBD1 (6 bases). The V end lost 2 bases, the J end lost 1 base, and 11 bases lay between the germline ends. The CDR3 loop spans 15 amino acids. Germline loops: CDR1 SGHTA, CDR2 FQGNSA. This chain's CDR3 is CASSLYTGINYGYTF. The CDR3 bases are TGTGCCAGCAGCTTATACACAGGGATTAACTATGGCTACACCTTC.

This clonotype was detected ten times or more. The chain recombines TRBV5-1 with TRBJ1-2; D not resolved. Trimming removed 4 bases at V and 3 bases at J, with 10 bases between. The CDR3 consists of 13 residues. Germline loops: CDR1 SGHRS, CDR2 YFSETQ. CDR3 in amino acids: CASSQGNDYGYTF. Written as DNA, the CDR3 is TGCGCCAGCAGCCAAGGGAACGACTATGGCTACACCTTC.

CDR3 DNA sequence: TGTGCCAGCAGTCAAGGCCCAGCCAGCACAGATACGCAGTATTTT. It is translated as CASSQGPASTDTQYF. The chain carries TRBV6-1 and TRBJ2-3; D gene ambiguous. Germline V gene lookup returns CDR1 MNHNS and CDR2 SASEGT. The CDR3 has 15 amino acids. V shed 5 bases and J shed 0 bases, with 12 bases lying between them.

This clonotype was found a few times. This chain joins TRBV20-1 and TRBJ2-1; the D gene is possibly TRBD2 (6 bases). The CDR3 has 16 residues. V dropped 0 bases and J dropped 2 bases, with 14 bases sitting between them. Germline V gives CDR1 DFQATT, CDR2 SNEGSKA (reference sequence). This CDR3 reads CSARDHFSGTYNEQFF. CDR3 bases: TGCAGTGCTAGAGATCATTTTAGCGGAACCTACAATGAGCAGTTCTTC.

The chain carries TRBV3-1 and TRBJ2-3; the D is unclear. The CDR3 sequence is 15 residues long. Looked up from germline, CDR1 is LGHDT and CDR2 is YNNKEL (reference sequence). Trimming stripped 5 bases from V and 2 bases from J, with 14 bases between. CDR3 loop: CASSATPSSTDTQYF. The CDR3 nucleotides read TGTGCCAGCAGCGCGACTCCCTCCTCCACAGATACGCAGTATTTT.

The J gene is TRBJ2-7, the V gene TRBV20-1; D unresolved. The CDR3 sequence is 13 residues long. CDR1 and CDR2 (germline): DFQATT, SNEGSKA (reference sequence). Between the trimmed V and J ends, which lost 7 bases and 2 bases, there was a span of 15 bases. CDR3 region: CSVSAPSPYEQYF. The CDR3 bases are TGCAGTGTTTCGGCTCCATCCCCCTACGAGCAGTACTTC.